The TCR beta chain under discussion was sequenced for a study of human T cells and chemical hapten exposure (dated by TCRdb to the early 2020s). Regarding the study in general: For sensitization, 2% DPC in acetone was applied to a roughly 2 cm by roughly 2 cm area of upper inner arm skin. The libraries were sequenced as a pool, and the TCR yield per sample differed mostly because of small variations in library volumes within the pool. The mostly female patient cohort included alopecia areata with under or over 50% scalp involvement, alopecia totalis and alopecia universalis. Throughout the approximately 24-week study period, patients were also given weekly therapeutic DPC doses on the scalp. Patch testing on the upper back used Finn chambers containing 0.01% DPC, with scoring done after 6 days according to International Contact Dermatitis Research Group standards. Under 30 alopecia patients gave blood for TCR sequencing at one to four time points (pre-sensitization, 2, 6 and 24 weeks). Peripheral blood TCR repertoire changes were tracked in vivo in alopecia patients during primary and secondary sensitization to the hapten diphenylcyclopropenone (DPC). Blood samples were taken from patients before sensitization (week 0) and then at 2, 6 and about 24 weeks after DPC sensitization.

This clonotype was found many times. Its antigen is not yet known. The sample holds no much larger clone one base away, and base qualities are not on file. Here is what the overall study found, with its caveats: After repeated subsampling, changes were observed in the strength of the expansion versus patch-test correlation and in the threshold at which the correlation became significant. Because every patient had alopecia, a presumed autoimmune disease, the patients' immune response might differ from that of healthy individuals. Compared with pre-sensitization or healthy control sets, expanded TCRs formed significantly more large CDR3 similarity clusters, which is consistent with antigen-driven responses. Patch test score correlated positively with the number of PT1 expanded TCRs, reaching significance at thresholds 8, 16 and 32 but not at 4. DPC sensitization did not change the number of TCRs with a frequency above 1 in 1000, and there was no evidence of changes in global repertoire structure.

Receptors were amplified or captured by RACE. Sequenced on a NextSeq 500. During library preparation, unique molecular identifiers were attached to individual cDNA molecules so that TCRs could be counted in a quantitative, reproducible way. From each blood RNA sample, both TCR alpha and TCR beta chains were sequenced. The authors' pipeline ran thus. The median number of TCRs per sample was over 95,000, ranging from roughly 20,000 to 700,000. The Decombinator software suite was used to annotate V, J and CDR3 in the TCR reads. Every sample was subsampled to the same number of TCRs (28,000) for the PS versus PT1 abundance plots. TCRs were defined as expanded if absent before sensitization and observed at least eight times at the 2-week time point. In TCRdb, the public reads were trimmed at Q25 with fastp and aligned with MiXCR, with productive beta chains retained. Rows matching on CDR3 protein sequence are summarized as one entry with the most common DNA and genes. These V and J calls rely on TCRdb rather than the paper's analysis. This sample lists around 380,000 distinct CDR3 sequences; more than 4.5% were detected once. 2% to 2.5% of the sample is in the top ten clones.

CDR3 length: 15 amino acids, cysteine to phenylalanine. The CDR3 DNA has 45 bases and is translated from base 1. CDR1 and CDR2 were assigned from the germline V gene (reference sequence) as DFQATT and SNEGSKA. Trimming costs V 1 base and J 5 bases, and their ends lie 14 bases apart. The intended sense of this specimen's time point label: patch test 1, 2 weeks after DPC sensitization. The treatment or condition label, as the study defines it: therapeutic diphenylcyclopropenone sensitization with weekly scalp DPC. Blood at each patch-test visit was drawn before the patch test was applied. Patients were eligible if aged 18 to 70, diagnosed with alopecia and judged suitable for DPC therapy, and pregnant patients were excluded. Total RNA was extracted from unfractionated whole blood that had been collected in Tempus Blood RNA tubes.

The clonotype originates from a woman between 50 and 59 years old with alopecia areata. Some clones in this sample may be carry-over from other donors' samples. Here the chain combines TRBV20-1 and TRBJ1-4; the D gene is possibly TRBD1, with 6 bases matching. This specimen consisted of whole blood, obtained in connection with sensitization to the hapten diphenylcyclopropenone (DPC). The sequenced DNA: TGCAGTGCTAGAGCCGCACCCCAGGGGAATGAAAAACTGTTTTTT. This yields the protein CSARAAPQGNEKLFF.